A single sample gave rise to the 8 T cell receptor beta chains below, sequenced in a study of regulatory T cells in long-lasting Graves disease. For TCR beta, libraries came from iRepertoire HTBI primers and Arm-PCR of CDR3 regions. One entry per CDR3 protein, called by TCRdb with MiXCR from the multiplex PCR reads. The sample has approximately 360,000 distinct CDR3 sequences, roughly 25% seen once; the top ten hold under 35%. Described time point: persistent/refractory GD, antithyroid drugs over 5 years with positive TRAb. TCR sequences were obtained from RNA taken from PBMCs. The sequencing used peripheral blood mononuclear cells (PBMCs), collected when the disease was refractory, from a patient treated with antithyroid drugs. The origin of the receptors is a woman aged 40 to 49 with Graves disease.

In its sample, this clonotype was seen many times. The chain couples TRBV11-1 to TRBJ2-7; the match to TRBD2 covers 9 bases. The germline CDR1 and CDR2 sequences are SGHAT and FQDESV (reference sequence). This CDR3 contains 14 residues. Trimming cost V 3 bases and J 4 bases; bases outside gene matches: 4. For the CDR3, the DNA is TGTGCCAGCAGCTTTGGACTAGCGTCATACGAGCAGTACTTC. Translated, it gives CASSFGLASYEQYF.

This clonotype was recorded at least ten times. The chain uses TRBV20-1 and TRBJ2-5; D possibly uses TRBD1 or TRBD2 (5 bases each). Per germline, CDR1 DFQATT and CDR2 SNEGSKA (reference sequence). This CDR3 spans 12 amino acids. V shed 5 bases and J shed 5 bases, with 12 bases lying between them. The CDR3 DNA sequence: TGCAGTGCTTGGGGGAGTCAGGAGACCCAGTACTTC. The encoded protein is CSAWGSQETQYF.

Only a few counts were recorded for this clonotype. The chain is built from TRBV27 and TRBJ1-1; D gene uncertain. Germline V gene sequence: CDR1 MNHEY, CDR2 SMNVEV (reference sequence). The CDR3 loop spans 13 amino acids. The V end was cut by 7 bases, the J end by 3 bases, with 12 bases between. CDR3 sequence reads: CASTSGSHTEAFF. CDR3 DNA sequence: TGTGCCAGCACTTCGGGGAGTCACACTGAAGCTTTCTTT.

This clonotype was seen many times. This chain joins TRBV7-9 and TRBJ1-2; perhaps TRBD1 as D (5 bases). Germline V gives CDR1 SEHNR, CDR2 FQNEAQ (reference sequence). The V and J ends lost 1 base and 1 base respectively, with 7 bases between them. The CDR3 sequence is 14 residues long. CDR3 loop: CASSLGGDNYGYTF. The CDR3 DNA reads as TGTGCCAGCAGCTTAGGGGGGGATAACTATGGCTACACCTTC.

This chain joins TRBV10-3 and TRBJ1-6; no definite D call. Germline CDR1 ENHRY, CDR2 SYGVKD. The CDR3 has 15 amino acids. Trimming cost V 1 base and J 7 bases, with 11 bases left between them. The CDR3 coding sequence is TGTGCCATCAGTGAGTGGGAACCACCCAATTCACCCCTCCACTTT. It specifies CAISEWEPPNSPLHF.

This clonotype occurred many times. The chain uses TRBV24-1 and TRBJ2-2; 8 bases map to TRBD1. Germline trimming cut 4 bases from V and 6 bases from J; bases unmatched to any gene: 6. CDR3 length: 15 residues. CDR1 KGHDR and CDR2 SFDVKD come from the germline V gene. Written as DNA, the CDR3 is TGTGCCACCAGTGACCAGGACAGGGAGGCCGGGGAGCTGTTTTTT. Its translation is CATSDQDREAGELFF.

This clonotype was recorded many times. The chain is built from TRBV6-1 and TRBJ2-2, with D possibly called TRBD1 or TRBD2 (6 bases each). This CDR3 has 14 residues. Between the trimmed V and J ends, which lost 9 bases and 6 bases, there was a span of 17 bases. From germline, CDR1 is MNHNS and CDR2 SASEGT. The CDR3 is CASGPLGGSGELFF. The CDR3 DNA is TGTGCCAGTGGGCCCCTAGGGGGGTCCGGGGAGCTGTTTTTT.

This clonotype was seen ten or more times. The J gene is TRBJ2-7, the V gene TRBV10-2; TRBD2 aligns across 11 bases. CDR3 length equals 15 residues. With 7 bases clipped from V and 5 bases from J, the junction kept 10 bases outside the gene matches. Germline lookup yields CDR1 WSHSY and CDR2 SAAADI. The CDR3 DNA sequence: TGCGCCAGCAATAGCGGGAGGGCCTTATGGGACGAGCAGTACTTC. This translates into CASNSGRALWDEQYF.